The clone carrying this TCR beta chain was picked up one time. What it binds is unknown. V lost 0 bases and J lost 2; bases outside the gene matches: 7. This CDR3 has 18 residues. Germline CDR1 ENHRY, CDR2 SYGVKD. The data originate from a study of shared clonotypes between healthy human individuals. Study observations and caveats: In contrast to clonotypes shared by all four donors, non-shared clonotypes had lower generation probabilities.

Sequencing was performed with immunoSEQ multiplex PCR; in TCRdb, only in-frame clones are kept and a portion is missing. The data show some 2.4 million clones, over 85% seen once. Sequenced sample: naive CD4+ T cells from PBMCs. Stated subset: CD45RA+ positively selected. The clonotype originates from a man younger than 35 in good health. Some clones in this sample may be carry-over from other donors' samples. The V call is TRBV10-3, the J call TRBJ2-2; 9 nucleotides align to TRBD2. The CDR3 protein is CAISESIRREGNTGELFF. The CDR3 DNA reads as TGTGCCATCAGTGAGTCAATCCGGCGGGAGGGAAACACCGGGGAGCTGTTTTTT.